Reported below is one T cell receptor (beta chain). Its antigen remains unknown. The sample belongs to a study of T cell responses to AZD1222 COVID-19 vaccine. Sequencing used immunoSEQ multiplex PCR; TCRdb keeps in-frame clones, though not all of them. The sample has nearly 200,000 clones, approximately 93% seen once. This CDR3 spans 17 amino acids. CDR1 is SGHTA and CDR2 is FQGTGA in the germline V gene. Trimming pared 4 bases from V and 2 bases from J, leaving 19 bases between. Findings and limits, study-wide: In a largely white British group with more females than males, clonal diversity was possibly underestimated. Close to half of all spike-specific TCRs reportedly target regions of the variants that are unmutated.

The material was peripheral blood, obtained 28 days after the second AZD1222 dose. The receptor's source is an adult who received the AZD1222 COVID-19 vaccine. This chain connects TRBV7-3 to TRBJ2-3, with D perhaps matching TRBD1 or TRBD2 (6 bases each). The CDR3 DNA is TGTGCCAGCAGCTCGTCGCTGAGGGGGGCATTCACAGATACGCAGTATTTT. This sequence encodes CASSSSLRGAFTDTQYF.